Below are 22 T cell receptor beta chains sequenced from a single sample in a study of cytomegalovirus exposure and HLA in healthy donors. Use of 60 Vbeta and 13 Jbeta primers characterized the PCR. Clones were read by immunoSEQ multiplex PCR, and TCRdb kept only the in-frame ones, dropping some. The sample includes 100,000 to 150,000 clones, around 81% of them seen just once. The sample taken for sequencing was PBMCs. Receptor source: a female donor in good health and CMV-seronegative.

The chain links TRBV7-8 to TRBJ1-2, with D maybe TRBD1 (5 bases). The CDR3 loop spans 14 amino acids. The germline V and J ends were trimmed by 1 base and 13 bases, with 19 bases remaining between them. The germline CDR1 and CDR2 sequences are SGHVS and FQNEAQ. The CDR3 region is CASSLVAQGGRPTF. The CDR3 coding sequence is TGTGCCAGCAGCTTAGTGGCGCAGGGAGGAAGACCCACCTTC.

The rearrangement uses TRBV7-8 and TRBJ2-7, with TRBD2 as a possible D gene (7 bases). The CDR3 has 16 amino acids. The V gene lost 2 bases and the J gene lost 6 bases, with 20 bases spanning the gap. Germline V gene sequence: CDR1 SGHVS, CDR2 FQNEAQ. The CDR3 region has the DNA TGTGCCAGCAGCTTACCGGGGGGCGGTCGAAGTGGCGAGCAGTACTTC. Its translation: CASSLPGGGRSGEQYF.

The chain links TRBV4-1 to TRBJ1-1; D is undetermined. V was cut by 1 base and J by 6 bases, with 15 bases left in between. The CDR3 covers 15 residues. CDR1 MGHRA and CDR2 YSYEKL come from the germline V gene. The CDR3 DNA follows: TGCGCCAGCAGCCAAGGAGAAGGTCACGGGGCTGAAGCTTTCTTT. Residues: CASSQGEGHGAEAFF.

The rearrangement joins TRBV19 to TRBJ2-2; D might be TRBD1 (6 bases). Per the germline V gene, CDR1 is LNHDA and CDR2 is SQIVND (reference sequence). Trimming cost V 11 bases and J 5 bases, with 12 bases left between them. CDR3 length: 12 residues. The chain's CDR3 is CAAYTGTGELFF. CDR3 bases: TGTGCCGCGTACACAGGGACCGGGGAGCTGTTTTTT.

This clone was counted a single time. This chain connects TRBV2 to TRBJ1-5, with 7 bases aligning to TRBD1. Looked up from germline, CDR1 is SNHLY and CDR2 is FYNNEI. The CDR3 is made up of 14 amino acids. Trimming at V came to 5 bases and at J to 2 bases, leaving 3 bases not matched to a gene. CDR3 in DNA: TGTGCCAGCAGTCCCACAGGGGGCAATCAGCCCCAGCATTTT. This sequence encodes CASSPTGGNQPQHF.

The chain joins TRBV7-8 to TRBJ1-1; 8 bases map to TRBD1. Germline-derived CDR1 and CDR2 are SGHVS and FQNEAQ. V lost 6 bases and J lost 5; bases outside the gene matches: 8. The CDR3 extends over 14 amino acids. CDR3 in amino acids: CASRFRGLWTEAFF. The DNA for the CDR3 is TGTGCCAGCAGGTTCAGGGGGCTGTGGACTGAAGCTTTCTTT.

V gene TRBV5-1 combines with J gene TRBJ2-1; D may be TRBD2 (5 bases). The CDR3 is 14 residues long. V was clipped by 0 bases and J by 5 bases, with 9 bases between them. Germline assignment: CDR1 SGHRS and CDR2 YFSETQ. The CDR3 nucleotides are TGCGCCAGCAGCTTGGTAGCGTCGAACAATGAGCAGTTCTTC. Amino acids: CASSLVASNNEQFF.

The genes are TRBV15 and TRBJ2-3, with TRBD1 matching 9 bases. The germline gives CDR1 LNHNV, CDR2 YYDKDF (reference sequence). V gave up 2 bases and J gave up 1 base; unmatched junction bases: 1. The CDR3 loop spans 15 amino acids. CDR3 sequence reads: CATSRRQGGTDTQYF. The CDR3 DNA reads as TGTGCCACCAGCAGACGACAGGGGGGCACAGATACGCAGTATTTT.

V and J are TRBV2 and TRBJ2-2; TRBD1 matches 8 bases. Germline V CDR1 and CDR2: SNHLY, FYNNEI. The CDR3 runs to 15 residues. The V segment lost 7 bases and the J segment 6 bases; nucleotides outside the gene matches: 10. The CDR3 region is CASKGDRGSAGELFF. In nucleotides, the CDR3 is TGTGCCAGCAAGGGCGACAGGGGAAGTGCCGGGGAGCTGTTTTTT.

In its sample, this clone was seen a few times. The chain is built from TRBV30 and TRBJ1-2; tentative D call: TRBD1 (6 bases). The CDR3 covers 16 residues. The germline CDR1 and CDR2 sequences are GTSNPN and SVGIG (reference sequence). Trimming removed 0 bases from V and 3 bases from J, with 17 bases in between. CDR3 DNA: TGTGCCTGGAGTGTACGCTGGGTCGGGGGGCACTATGGCTACACCTTC. This translates into CAWSVRWVGGHYGYTF.

The rearrangement uses TRBV6-1 and TRBJ1-5, with D maybe TRBD1 (6 bases). Per the germline V gene, CDR1 is MNHNS and CDR2 is SASEGT. This CDR3 has 14 amino acids. V was clipped by 6 bases and J by 1 base, with 10 bases between them. CDR3 amino acids: CASRVTGSNQPQHF. Written as DNA, the CDR3 is TGTGCCAGCAGAGTCACAGGGAGCAATCAGCCCCAGCATTTT.

The V call is TRBV7-9, the J call TRBJ1-5; 7 nucleotides line up with TRBD1. This CDR3 spans 14 amino acids. The germline V gene has CDR1 SEHNR and CDR2 FQNEAQ (reference sequence). V gave up 1 base and J gave up 5 bases; unmatched junction bases: 2. The CDR3 nucleotides read TGTGCCAGCAGCTTAGGAGGACAGGATCAGCCCCAGCATTTT. Translating it yields CASSLGGQDQPQHF.

Turning to this clone: Its ends do not fully match the called genes, so a read error is possible. The chain couples TRBV11-2 to TRBJ1-2; 9 bases align to TRBD1. Germline assignment: CDR1 SGHAT and CDR2 FQNNGV. The CDR3 spans 15 residues. CDR3 protein: CASTLGTGILYGYTF. The CDR3 DNA reads TGTGCCAGCACCTTAGGGACAGGGATTCTCTATGGCTACACCTTC.

The chain employs TRBV30 and TRBJ2-2; D is unresolved. V gave up 1 base and J gave up 3 bases, with 3 bases separating them. Germline CDR1 is GTSNPN and CDR2 is SVGIG (reference sequence). This CDR3 contains 12 residues. The CDR3 spells CAWSGDTGELFF. The CDR3 DNA follows: TGTGCCTGGAGTGGAGACACCGGGGAGCTGTTTTTT.

This clone came up once. J is TRBJ1-1 and V is TRBV19, with 7 bases that match TRBD1. Germline V gene sequence: CDR1 LNHDA, CDR2 SQIVND (reference sequence). The CDR3 extends over 12 amino acids. Unmatched junction bases numbered 2, after V lost 3 bases and J lost 7 bases. In nucleotides, the CDR3 is TGTGCCAGTAGTATGACAGGGCTTGAAGCTTTCTTT. Translation gives CASSMTGLEAFF.

The rearrangement links TRBV18 to TRBJ1-4; D is unclear. This CDR3 spans 18 amino acids. Trimming stripped 3 bases from V and 0 bases from J, with 17 bases between. The germline gives CDR1 KGHSH, CDR2 LQKENI. The CDR3 bases are TGTGCCAGCTCACCTCAGGCGCAGGCAATAGCAACTAATGAAAAACTGTTTTTT. It encodes CASSPQAQAIATNEKLFF.

The chain links TRBV28 to TRBJ2-2; 7 positions match TRBD2. The CDR3 has 17 residues. CDR1 and CDR2 (germline): MDHEN, SYDVKM. V shed 3 bases and J 4 bases; nucleotides not matched to a gene: 11. The CDR3 DNA follows: TGTGCCAGCAGTTTCCCCCCTCACGGGAGGTTCACCGGGGAGCTGTTTTTT. Amino acids: CASSFPPHGRFTGELFF.

V and J are TRBV27 and TRBJ1-5; 9 bases agree with TRBD1. Losses at the gene ends were 5 bases for V and 3 bases for J; bases not matched to a gene: 5. Looked up from germline, CDR1 is MNHEY and CDR2 is SMNVEV (reference sequence). This CDR3 spans 15 amino acids. The DNA of the CDR3 is TGTGCCAGCAGTCCCGGGACAGGGATCAATCAGCCCCAGCATTTT. Encoded protein: CASSPGTGINQPQHF.

The chain links TRBV2 to TRBJ2-2, with D maybe TRBD1 (6 bases). CDR3 length equals 16 residues. The V and J ends lost 6 bases and 6 bases respectively, with 20 bases between them. Germline CDR1 reads SNHLY; CDR2 reads FYNNEI. This CDR3 is CASRPRGQRRSGELFF. CDR3 nucleotides: TGTGCCAGCAGGCCCCGGGGACAAAGGCGGTCCGGGGAGCTGTTTTTT.

The J gene is TRBJ2-7, the V gene TRBV27; perhaps TRBD2 as D (6 bases). The germline V gene encodes CDR1 MNHEY and CDR2 SMNVEV (reference sequence). Trimming stripped 5 bases from V and 6 bases from J, with 17 bases between. The CDR3 has 14 residues. Here the CDR3 DNA reads TGTGCCAGCAGTCCCATTCCTGTTAGCGGCGAGCAGTACTTC. This sequence encodes CASSPIPVSGEQYF.

The rearrangement links TRBV19 to TRBJ2-7, with a weak D call TRBD2 (5 bases). V was cut by 6 bases and J by 4 bases, with 16 bases left in between. The CDR3 is made up of 14 amino acids. CDR1 and CDR2 (germline): LNHDA, SQIVND (reference sequence). The CDR3 coding sequence is TGTGCCAGTAGCTTAGTTCCGAGGGCTTACGAGCAGTACTTC. It encodes CASSLVPRAYEQYF.

V and J are TRBV12-5 and TRBJ2-7; D call uncertain. The V gene's germline CDR1 is LGHNT and CDR2 FRNRAP. The V gene lost 1 base and the J gene lost 2 bases, with 6 bases spanning the gap. The CDR3 is 13 amino acids. CDR3 in DNA: TGTGCTAGTGGTTTGGGCCAGGCCTACGAGCAGTACTTC. It is translated as CASGLGQAYEQYF.